The sequence of this T cell receptor (beta chain) was determined in a study of T cells after yellow fever vaccination. Study information: Low-cell-number fractions were prepared with SMART-Seq v4 Ultra Low Input. Study-wide results and limits: The CD4 compartment and the CD8 compartment contained a small share of clonotypes in common.

This CDR3 is 17 amino acids long. V shed 2 bases and J shed 0 bases, with 11 bases lying between them. A universal primer site and UMIs were added as TCR cDNA was made by 5'RACE template switching. Using its own MiXCR run on the 5' RACE reads, TCRdb lists one record per CDR3 protein. Counted here are 320,000 or so distinct CDR3 sequences, roughly 8.6% occurring once; the ten biggest clones make up approximately 18%. This clonotype was counted only a few times. Its specificity is not known. The sample was PBMCs, taken more than 40 days after the first yellow fever vaccination. This clonotype originated in a man between 18 and 29 years old who received the YFV17D yellow fever vaccine. The chain couples TRBV23-1 to TRBJ1-6; D ambiguous. TRBV23-1 is an ORF, and what it does is uncertain. The CDR3 sequence is CASSQEAASSYNSPLHF. The CDR3, as DNA: TGCGCCAGCAGTCAAGAGGCAGCCAGCTCCTATAATTCACCCCTCCACTTT.